These 18 T cell receptor beta chains were sequenced from one sample in a study of Ad26.COV2.S vaccination and SARS-CoV-2 variants. Profiling relied on immunoSEQ multiplex PCR, and the TCRdb table lists in-frame clones only, not all of them. Seen here are about 350,000 clones, approximately 85% observed once, and the top ten hold about 3.3%. This sample's treatment: 15 to 20 received Ad26.COV2.S at low or high dose, single or two shots; 5 received placebo; per-sample allocation not given. Sampling happened 63 days after the first vaccine or placebo injection. This specimen consisted of peripheral blood, obtained in a trial of Ad26.COV2.S vaccine versus placebo. These receptors were collected from a person aged 18-65 years who received the Ad26.COV2.S COVID-19 vaccine or a placebo.

The V call is TRBV27, the J call TRBJ1-4; D possibly corresponds to TRBD1 (5 bases). This CDR3 spans 20 amino acids. Germline V CDR1 and CDR2: MNHEY, SMNVEV (reference sequence). V gave up 3 bases and J gave up 0 bases, with 23 bases separating them. The CDR3 region is CASSFSARGGRSATNEKLFF. CDR3 nucleotide sequence: TGTGCCAGCAGTTTCTCCGCCCGGGGGGGAAGGTCGGCAACTAATGAAAAACTGTTTTTT.

This clone came up once. The chain uses TRBV27 and TRBJ1-4; 9 nucleotides agree with TRBD1. The CDR3 runs to 16 residues. V shed 5 bases, J shed 7 bases, and the junction held 11 bases outside the gene matches. Germline CDR1 MNHEY, CDR2 SMNVEV (reference sequence). The CDR3 is CASSHKPGQGGEKLFF. The CDR3 nucleotides are TGTGCCAGCAGTCACAAACCGGGACAGGGCGGTGAAAAACTGTTTTTT.

The chain is built from TRBV7-2 and TRBJ1-2; possibly TRBD1 for D (6 bases). Trimming stripped 1 base from V and 2 bases from J, with 11 bases between. The CDR3 has 15 amino acids. Germline-derived CDR1 and CDR2 are SGHTA and FQGNSA. CDR3 DNA sequence: TGTGCCAGCAGCTTAGAGACAGGACCAAACTATGGCTACACCTTC. It translates to CASSLETGPNYGYTF.

The chain carries TRBV5-1 and TRBJ1-2; 10 nucleotides line up with TRBD1. This CDR3 region has 14 residues. J lost 8 bases, V lost 0 bases, and 4 bases had no gene match. The germline gives CDR1 SGHRS, CDR2 YFSETQ. The chain's CDR3 is CASSLVTGGIGYTF. The CDR3 nucleotides read TGCGCCAGCAGCTTGGTGACAGGGGGCATCGGCTACACCTTC.

The chain has TRBV2 and TRBJ2-3; D possibly uses TRBD1 or TRBD2 (5 bases each). The germline V gene has CDR1 SNHLY and CDR2 FYNNEI. The V gene lost 4 bases and the J gene lost 2 bases, with 16 bases spanning the gap. The CDR3 length is 16 residues. The CDR3 coding sequence is TGTGCCAGCAGTGGGGGGACCCTGGTGACCACAGATACGCAGTATTTT. It codes for CASSGGTLVTTDTQYF.

This clone was seen just once. Written as DNA, the CDR3 is TGTGCCAGCAGCGGGGGGTTAGAGCGGGCCCTTTCCACAGATACGCAGTATTTT. Amino acids: CASSGGLERALSTDTQYF. The chain has TRBV7-2 and TRBJ2-3; D is possibly TRBD2 (6 bases). CDR1 is SGHTA, CDR2 FQGNSA, per germline. V was pared by 5 bases and J by 2 bases, with 23 bases between. The CDR3 loop spans 18 amino acids.

V usage is TRBV18 and J usage is TRBJ2-2; 14 bases agree with TRBD2. The V segment lost 0 bases and the J segment 0 bases; nucleotides outside the gene matches: 15. Per germline, CDR1 KGHSH and CDR2 LQKENI. This CDR3 has 23 residues. The CDR3 spells CASSPPDRGGTSGRWPNTGELFF. Here the CDR3 DNA reads TGTGCCAGCTCACCACCCGACAGGGGAGGGACTAGCGGGAGATGGCCGAACACCGGGGAGCTGTTTTTT.

The rearrangement uses TRBV29-1 and TRBJ2-7, with D possibly matching TRBD2 (5 bases). Trimming cost V 0 bases and J 1 base, with 10 bases left between them. The CDR3 length is 14 residues. CDR1 is SQVTM and CDR2 is ANQGSEA in the germline V gene. For the CDR3, the DNA is TGCAGCGTTGAAGATCTAGGGAGTTCCTACGAGCAGTACTTC. This codes for CSVEDLGSSYEQYF.

V gene TRBV6-5 combines with J gene TRBJ2-1; 10 nucleotides line up with TRBD2. V lost 0 bases, J lost 2 bases, and 1 base stayed unmatched. The CDR3 spans 16 residues. Per the germline V gene, CDR1 is MNHEY and CDR2 is SVGAGI. The CDR3 spells CASSYSLAGAYNEQFF. In DNA form, the CDR3 reads TGTGCCAGCAGTTACTCCCTAGCGGGGGCCTACAATGAGCAGTTCTTC.

The chain combines TRBV5-1 with TRBJ2-7; 8 nucleotides match TRBD2. V lost 7 bases, J lost 2 bases, and 5 bases stayed unmatched. Looked up from germline, CDR1 is SGHRS and CDR2 is YFSETQ. CDR3 length equals 13 residues. The CDR3 DNA sequence: TGCGCCAGCGCTAGCGGGCTACCCTACGAGCAGTACTTC. Translation: CASASGLPYEQYF. Filled out from reference TRBV5-1 and TRBJ2-7, the complete variable domain reads KAGVTQTPRYLIKTRGQQVTLSCSPISGHRSVSWYQQTPGQGLQFLFEYFSETQRNKGNFPGRFSGRQFSNSRSEMNVSTLELGDSALYLCASASGLPYEQYFGPGTRLTVT.

This clone was seen a handful of times. V gene TRBV5-1 combines with J gene TRBJ2-2, with 7 bases fitting TRBD1. Germline CDR1 reads SGHRS; CDR2 reads YFSETQ. The CDR3 totals 16 residues. J lost 1 base, V lost 4 bases, and 7 bases had no gene match. CDR3 coding DNA: TGCGCCAGCAGCCACACAGGGGACAAGAACACCGGGGAGCTGTTTTTT. Protein: CASSHTGDKNTGELFF.

V and J are TRBV5-1 and TRBJ2-7; D uncertain. This CDR3 contains 12 residues. CDR1 SGHRS and CDR2 YFSETQ come from the germline V gene. V lost 5 bases to trimming and J lost 9 bases, with 15 bases between them. CDR3 in DNA: TGCGCCAGCAGACCAGATAACGCCGGGCAGTACTTC. Protein product: CASRPDNAGQYF.

The chain carries TRBV9 and TRBJ1-2, with D unclear. The CDR3 is 14 residues long. V lost 0 bases and J lost 4, with 10 bases in between. CDR1 and CDR2 (germline): SGDLS, YYNGEE. DNA for the CDR3: TGTGCCAGCAGCGTAGGGGTGGGTAGCTATGGCTACACCTTC. Residues: CASSVGVGSYGYTF.

The V call is TRBV5-4, the J call TRBJ1-1, with D unresolved. CDR1 and CDR2 (germline): SGHNT, YYREEE (reference sequence). Between the trimmed V and J ends, which lost 7 bases and 1 base, there was a span of 17 bases. The CDR3 totals 15 residues. The CDR3 coding sequence is TGTGCCAGCCCTTCGTGGCAGACCAAGAACACTGAAGCTTTCTTT. Translating gives CASPSWQTKNTEAFF.

A few counts support this clone. The chain carries TRBV18 and TRBJ2-7; 9 nucleotides align to TRBD1. The CDR3 extends over 16 amino acids. The junction had 7 bases not matched to a gene; V was cut back by 2 bases and J by 2 bases. CDR1 is KGHSH, CDR2 LQKENI, per germline. The CDR3: CASSPGGQGGTYEQYF. CDR3 in DNA: TGTGCCAGCTCACCAGGGGGACAGGGTGGAACCTACGAGCAGTACTTC.

This clone was recorded once. The chain links TRBV5-1 to TRBJ2-3; possibly TRBD2 for D (5 bases). The CDR3 loop spans 14 amino acids. Trimming stripped 6 bases from V and 6 bases from J, with 17 bases between. Germline CDR1 and CDR2: SGHRS and YFSETQ. CDR3 sequence: CASTVASSLDTQYF. In DNA, the CDR3 is TGCGCCAGCACTGTGGCTAGCAGCCTCGATACGCAGTATTTT.

The rearrangement uses TRBV3-1 (or the pseudogene TRBV3-2) and TRBJ1-5; the D gene is possibly TRBD1 (6 bases). Trimming removed 7 bases at V and 0 bases at J, with 10 bases between. The CDR3 length is 14 residues. CDR1 is LGHDT, CDR2 YNNKEL, per germline (reference sequence). Here the CDR3 DNA reads TGTGCCAGCAACAACAGGGATAGCAATCAGCCCCAGCATTTT. The encoded protein is CASNNRDSNQPQHF.

This chain uses TRBV19 with TRBJ1-6; no clear D. Trimming took 9 bases from V and 0 from J, leaving 12 bases between them. Germline V gene data show CDR1 as LNHDA and CDR2 as SQIVND (reference sequence). This CDR3 is 15 amino acids long. This CDR3 reads CASLRDVSYNSPLHF. DNA of the CDR3: TGTGCCAGCCTCCGAGATGTCTCCTATAATTCACCCCTCCACTTT. The whole variable domain, remainder taken from reference TRBV19 and TRBJ1-6, is DGGITQSPKYLFRKEGQNVTLSCEQNLNHDAMYWYRQDPGQGLRLIYYSQIVNDFQKGDIAEGYSVSREKKESFPLTVTSAQKNPTAFYLCASLRDVSYNSPLHFGNGTRLTVT.